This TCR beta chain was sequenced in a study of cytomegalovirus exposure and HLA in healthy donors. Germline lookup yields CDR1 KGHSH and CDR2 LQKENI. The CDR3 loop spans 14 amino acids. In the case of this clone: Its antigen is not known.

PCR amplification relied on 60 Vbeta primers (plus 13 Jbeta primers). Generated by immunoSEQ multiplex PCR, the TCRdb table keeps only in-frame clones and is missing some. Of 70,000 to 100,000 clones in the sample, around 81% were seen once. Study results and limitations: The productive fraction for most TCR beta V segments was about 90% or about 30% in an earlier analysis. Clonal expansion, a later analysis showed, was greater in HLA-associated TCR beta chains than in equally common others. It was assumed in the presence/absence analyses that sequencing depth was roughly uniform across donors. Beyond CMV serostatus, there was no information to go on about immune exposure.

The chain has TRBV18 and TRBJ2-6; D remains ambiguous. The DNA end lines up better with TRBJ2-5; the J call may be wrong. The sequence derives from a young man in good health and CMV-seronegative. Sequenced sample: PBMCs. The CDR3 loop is CASSPPEAEETQYF. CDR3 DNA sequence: TGTGCCAGCTCACCACCCGAGGCCGAAGAGACCCAGTACTTC.